This T cell receptor beta chain was captured in a study of blood T cell repertoires in COVID-19. Seattle's cohort entered during active infection and was followed longitudinally. Germline V gene sequence: CDR1 SGHAT, CDR2 FQNNGV. The CDR3 extends over 16 amino acids. The V gene end was trimmed by 4 bases and the J gene end by 3 bases; junction bases not matched to a gene: 11. Authors' methods: For nucleated cells, counts were estimated from reference gene primer amplification. Clones were read by immunoSEQ multiplex PCR, and TCRdb kept only the in-frame ones, dropping some. V, J and clone size were drawn from that table, and D and trimming were deduced from the DNA. The sample carries over 200,000 clones, 83% recorded once.

This rearrangement joins TRBV11-2 to TRBJ1-2; 7 bases align to TRBD1. The sequence was collected from a woman aged 25 to 39 with COVID-19, enrolled during active disease. Material: peripheral blood. The CDR3 spells CASSSPRQGFYYGYTF. The DNA of the CDR3 is TGTGCCAGCAGCTCACCCCGACAGGGATTTTACTATGGCTACACCTTC. Full variable domain (rest looked up from reference TRBV11-2 and TRBJ1-2): EAGVAQSPRYKIIEKRQSVAFWCNPISGHATLYWYQQILGQGPKLLIQFQNNGVVDDSQLPKDRFSAERLKGVDSTLKIQPAKLEDSAVYLCASSSPRQGFYYGYTFGSGTRLTVV.